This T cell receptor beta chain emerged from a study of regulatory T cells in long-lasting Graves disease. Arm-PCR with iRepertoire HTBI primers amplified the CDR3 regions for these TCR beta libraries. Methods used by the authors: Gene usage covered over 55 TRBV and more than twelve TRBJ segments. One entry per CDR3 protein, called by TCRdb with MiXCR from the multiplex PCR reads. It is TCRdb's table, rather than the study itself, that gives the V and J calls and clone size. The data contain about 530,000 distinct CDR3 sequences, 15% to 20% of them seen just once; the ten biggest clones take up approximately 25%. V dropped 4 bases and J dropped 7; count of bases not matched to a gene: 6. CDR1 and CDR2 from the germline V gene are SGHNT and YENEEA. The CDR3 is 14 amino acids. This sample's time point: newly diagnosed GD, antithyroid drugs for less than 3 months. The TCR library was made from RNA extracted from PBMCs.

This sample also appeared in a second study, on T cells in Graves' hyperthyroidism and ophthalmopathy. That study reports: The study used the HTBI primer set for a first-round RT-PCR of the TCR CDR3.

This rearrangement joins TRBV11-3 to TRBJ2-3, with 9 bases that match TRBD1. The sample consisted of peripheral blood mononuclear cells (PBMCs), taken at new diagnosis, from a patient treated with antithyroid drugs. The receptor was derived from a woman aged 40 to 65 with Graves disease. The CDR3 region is CASSSRTGVHTQYF. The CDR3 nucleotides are TGTGCCAGCAGCTCCAGGACAGGGGTTCATACGCAGTATTTT.